This T cell receptor (beta chain) was recorded in a study of T-cell memory formation after mild COVID-19. Germline CDR1 is SEHNR and CDR2 is FQNEAQ (reference sequence). The CDR3 length is 14 residues. The V end lost 5 bases, the J end lost 7 bases, and 18 bases lay between the germline ends. Ten or more counts support this clonotype. In TCRdb, the 5' RACE reads were re-called with MiXCR into one record per CDR3 protein. Of around 130,000 distinct CDR3 sequences listed, around 15% were seen once; the top ten hold roughly 5.3%. Sequencing used PBMCs or a T cell subset sorted from them (not recorded which). The origin of this receptor is a man younger than 35 who had mild COVID-19 (a few samples of this study predate the infection). Cell type and time point are not known. The V call is TRBV7-9, the J call TRBJ2-7, with D perhaps being TRBD1 or TRBD2 (6 bases each). CDR3 amino acids: CASSREGGIGEQYV. For the CDR3, the DNA is TGTGCCAGCAGCCGCGAAGGGGGGATAGGGGAGCAGTACGTC.